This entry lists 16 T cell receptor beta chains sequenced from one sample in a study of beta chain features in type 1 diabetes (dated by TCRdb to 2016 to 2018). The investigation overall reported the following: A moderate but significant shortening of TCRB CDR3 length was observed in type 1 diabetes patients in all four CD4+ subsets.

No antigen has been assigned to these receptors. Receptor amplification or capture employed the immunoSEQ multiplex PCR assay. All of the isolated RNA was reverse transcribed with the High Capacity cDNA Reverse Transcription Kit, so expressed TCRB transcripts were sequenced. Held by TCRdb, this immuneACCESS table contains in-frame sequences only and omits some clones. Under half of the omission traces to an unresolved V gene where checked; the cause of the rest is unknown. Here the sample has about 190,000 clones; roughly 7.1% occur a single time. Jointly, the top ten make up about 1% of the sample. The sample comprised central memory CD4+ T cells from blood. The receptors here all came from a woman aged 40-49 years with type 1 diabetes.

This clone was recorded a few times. CDR3 amino acids: CASSQVSSGSSYNEQFF. As DNA, the CDR3 is TGCGCCAGCAGCCAGGTTTCTAGCGGCAGCTCCTACAATGAGCAGTTCTTC. V usage is TRBV4-1 and J usage is TRBJ2-1; TRBD2 agrees at 7 bases. CDR3 length: 17 amino acids. After removal of 3 bases from V and 0 bases from J, the junction contained 8 bases not matched to a gene. CDR1 and CDR2 from the germline V gene are MGHRA and YSYEKL.

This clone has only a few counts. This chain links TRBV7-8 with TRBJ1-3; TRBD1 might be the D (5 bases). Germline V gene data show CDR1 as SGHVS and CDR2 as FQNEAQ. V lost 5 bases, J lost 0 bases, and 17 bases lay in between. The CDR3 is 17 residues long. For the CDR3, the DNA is TGTGCCAGCAGCCCCCGCAGGGCAGGCATCTCTGGAAACACCATATATTTT. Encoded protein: CASSPRRAGISGNTIYF.

CDR3 in DNA: TGTGCCAGTAGTGAGGACAGGTGGACCGGGGAGCTGTTTTTT. Its translation is CASSEDRWTGELFF. V and J are TRBV19 and TRBJ2-2, with TRBD1 matching 7 bases. From germline, CDR1 is LNHDA and CDR2 SQIVND (reference sequence). The CDR3 length is 14 residues. After removal of 5 bases from V and 5 bases from J, the junction contained 5 bases not matched to a gene.

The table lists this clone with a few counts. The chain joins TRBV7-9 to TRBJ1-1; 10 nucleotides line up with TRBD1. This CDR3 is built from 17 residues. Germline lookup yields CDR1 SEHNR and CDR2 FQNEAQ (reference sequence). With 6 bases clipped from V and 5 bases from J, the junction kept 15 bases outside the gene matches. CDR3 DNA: TGTGCCAGCAGACCGAGACAGGGGGCGCAAGGAAGGACTGAAGCTTTCTTT. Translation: CASRPRQGAQGRTEAFF.

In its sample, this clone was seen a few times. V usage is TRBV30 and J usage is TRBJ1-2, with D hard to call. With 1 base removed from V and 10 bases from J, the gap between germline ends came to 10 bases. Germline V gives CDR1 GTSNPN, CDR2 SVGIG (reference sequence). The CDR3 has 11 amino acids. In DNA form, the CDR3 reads TGTGCCTGGAGTGCGGGAGGGATCTACACCTTC. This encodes CAWSAGGIYTF.

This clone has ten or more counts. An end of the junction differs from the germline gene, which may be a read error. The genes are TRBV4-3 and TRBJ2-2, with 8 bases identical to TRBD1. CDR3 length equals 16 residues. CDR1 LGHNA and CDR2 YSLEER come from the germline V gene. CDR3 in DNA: TGCGCCAGCACCCAACAGACAGGGGACCTCACCGGGGAGCTGTTTTTT. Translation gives CASTQQTGDLTGELFF.

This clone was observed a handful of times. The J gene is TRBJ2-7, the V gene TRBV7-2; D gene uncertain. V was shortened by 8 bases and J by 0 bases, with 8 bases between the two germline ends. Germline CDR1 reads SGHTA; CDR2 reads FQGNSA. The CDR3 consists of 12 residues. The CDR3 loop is CASAGSSYEQYF. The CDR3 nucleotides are TGTGCCAGCGCCGGGTCCTCCTACGAGCAGTACTTC.

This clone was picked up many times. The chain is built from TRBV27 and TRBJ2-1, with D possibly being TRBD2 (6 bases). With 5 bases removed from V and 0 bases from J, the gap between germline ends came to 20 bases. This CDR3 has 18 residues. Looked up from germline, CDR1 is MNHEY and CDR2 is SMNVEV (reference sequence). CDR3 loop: CASSPQKPGTLSYNEQFF. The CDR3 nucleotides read TGTGCCAGCAGTCCACAAAAGCCCGGGACTCTCTCCTACAATGAGCAGTTCTTC.

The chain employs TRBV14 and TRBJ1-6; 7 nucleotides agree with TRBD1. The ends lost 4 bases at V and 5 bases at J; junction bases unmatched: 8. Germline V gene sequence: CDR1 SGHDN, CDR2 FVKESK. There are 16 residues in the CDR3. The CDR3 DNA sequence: TGTGCCAGCAGCCGAGGGGGCGCGGGTGATAATTCACCCCTCCACTTT. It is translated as CASSRGGAGDNSPLHF.

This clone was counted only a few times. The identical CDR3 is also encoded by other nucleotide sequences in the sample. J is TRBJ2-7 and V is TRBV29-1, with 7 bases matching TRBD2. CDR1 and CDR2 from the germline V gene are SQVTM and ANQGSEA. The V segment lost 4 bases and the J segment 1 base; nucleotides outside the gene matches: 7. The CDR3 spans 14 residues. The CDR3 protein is CSVGGTSVSYEQYF. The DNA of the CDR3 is TGCAGCGTTGGTGGTACTAGCGTTTCCTACGAGCAGTACTTC.

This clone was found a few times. The CDR3: CASKLLPDTEAFF. The CDR3 nucleotides are TGTGCCAGCAAACTCCTTCCTGACACTGAAGCTTTCTTT. This chain links TRBV27 with TRBJ1-1; D unresolved. Germline CDR1 reads MNHEY; CDR2 reads SMNVEV (reference sequence). The V gene lost 7 bases and the J gene lost 3 bases, with 12 bases spanning the gap. This CDR3 is 13 amino acids long.

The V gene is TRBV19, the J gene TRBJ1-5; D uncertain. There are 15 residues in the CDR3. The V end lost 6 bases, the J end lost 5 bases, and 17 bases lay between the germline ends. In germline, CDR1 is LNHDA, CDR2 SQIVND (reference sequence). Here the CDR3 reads CASSSVEGTHQPQHF. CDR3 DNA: TGTGCCAGTAGCAGCGTGGAGGGTACGCATCAGCCCCAGCATTTT.

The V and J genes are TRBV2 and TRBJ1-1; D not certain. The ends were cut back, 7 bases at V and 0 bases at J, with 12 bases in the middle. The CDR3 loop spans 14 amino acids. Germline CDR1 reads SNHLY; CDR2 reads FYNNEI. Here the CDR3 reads CASTVNSMNTEAFF. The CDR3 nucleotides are TGTGCCAGCACGGTAAACAGTATGAACACTGAAGCTTTCTTT.

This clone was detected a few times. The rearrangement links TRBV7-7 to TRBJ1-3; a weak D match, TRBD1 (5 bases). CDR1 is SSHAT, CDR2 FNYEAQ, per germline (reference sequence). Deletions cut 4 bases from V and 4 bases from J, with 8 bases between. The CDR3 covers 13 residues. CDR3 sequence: CASSSDRGNTIYF. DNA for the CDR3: TGTGCCAGCAGCTCAGACAGAGGAAACACCATATATTTT. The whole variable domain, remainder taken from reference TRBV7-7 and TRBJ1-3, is GAGVSQSPRYKVTKRGQDVTLRCDPISSHATLYWYQQALGQGPEFLTYFNYEAQPDKSGLPSDRFSAERPEGSISTLTIQRTEQRDSAMYRCASSSDRGNTIYFGEGSWLTVV.

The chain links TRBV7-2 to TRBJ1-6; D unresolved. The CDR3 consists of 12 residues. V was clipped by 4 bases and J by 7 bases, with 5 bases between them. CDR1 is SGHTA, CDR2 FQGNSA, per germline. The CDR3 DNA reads TGTGCCAGCAGCTGGGAGAATTCACCCCTCCACTTT. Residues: CASSWENSPLHF.

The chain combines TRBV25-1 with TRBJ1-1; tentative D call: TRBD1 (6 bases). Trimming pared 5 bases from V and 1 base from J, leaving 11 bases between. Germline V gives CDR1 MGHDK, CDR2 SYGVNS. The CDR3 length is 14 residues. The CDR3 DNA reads TGTGCCAGCAGTCCCAGGGGTGGGAACACTGAAGCTTTCTTT. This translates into CASSPRGGNTEAFF.